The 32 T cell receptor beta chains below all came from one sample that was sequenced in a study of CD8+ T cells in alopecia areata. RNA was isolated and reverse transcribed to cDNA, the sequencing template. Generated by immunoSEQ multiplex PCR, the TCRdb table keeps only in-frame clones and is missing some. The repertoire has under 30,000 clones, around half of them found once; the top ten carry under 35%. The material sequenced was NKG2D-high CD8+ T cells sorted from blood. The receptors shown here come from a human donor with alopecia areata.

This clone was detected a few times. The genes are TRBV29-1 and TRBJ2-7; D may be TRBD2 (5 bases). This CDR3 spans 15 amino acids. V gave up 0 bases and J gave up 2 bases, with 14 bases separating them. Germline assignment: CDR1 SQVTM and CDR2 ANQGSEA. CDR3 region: CSVEETLSGTYEQYF. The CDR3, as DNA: TGCAGCGTTGAAGAGACTCTAAGCGGCACCTACGAGCAGTACTTC.

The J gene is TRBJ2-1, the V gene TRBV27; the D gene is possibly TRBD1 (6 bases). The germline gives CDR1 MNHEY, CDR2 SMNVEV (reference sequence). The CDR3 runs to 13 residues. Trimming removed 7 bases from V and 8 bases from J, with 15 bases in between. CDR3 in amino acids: CASIKAGVDEQFF. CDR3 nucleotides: TGTGCCAGCATCAAGGCAGGGGTCGATGAGCAGTTCTTC.

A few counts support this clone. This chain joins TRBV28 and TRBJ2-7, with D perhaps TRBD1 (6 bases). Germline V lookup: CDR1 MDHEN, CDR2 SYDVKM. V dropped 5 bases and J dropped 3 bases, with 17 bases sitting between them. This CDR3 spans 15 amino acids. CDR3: CASSVGTLVYYEQYF. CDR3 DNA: TGTGCCAGCAGTGTCGGGACACTGGTCTACTACGAGCAGTACTTC.

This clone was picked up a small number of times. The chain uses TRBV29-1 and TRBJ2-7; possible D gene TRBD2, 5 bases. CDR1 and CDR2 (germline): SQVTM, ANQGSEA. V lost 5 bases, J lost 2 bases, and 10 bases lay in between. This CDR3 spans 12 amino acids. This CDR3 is CSVSGGPYEQYF. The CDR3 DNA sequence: TGCAGCGTTTCTGGCGGGCCCTACGAGCAGTACTTC.

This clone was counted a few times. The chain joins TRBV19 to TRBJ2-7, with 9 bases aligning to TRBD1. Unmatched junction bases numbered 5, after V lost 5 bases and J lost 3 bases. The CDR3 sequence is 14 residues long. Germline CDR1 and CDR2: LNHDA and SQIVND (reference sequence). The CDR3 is CASSPLGQGYEQYF. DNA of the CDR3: TGTGCCAGTAGTCCCCTGGGACAGGGCTACGAGCAGTACTTC.

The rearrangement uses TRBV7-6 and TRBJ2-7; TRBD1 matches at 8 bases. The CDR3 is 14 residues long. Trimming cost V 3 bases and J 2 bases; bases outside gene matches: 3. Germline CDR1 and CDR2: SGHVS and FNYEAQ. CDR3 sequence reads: CASSFETGAYEQYF. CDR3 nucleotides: TGTGCCAGCAGCTTCGAGACAGGGGCCTACGAGCAGTACTTC.

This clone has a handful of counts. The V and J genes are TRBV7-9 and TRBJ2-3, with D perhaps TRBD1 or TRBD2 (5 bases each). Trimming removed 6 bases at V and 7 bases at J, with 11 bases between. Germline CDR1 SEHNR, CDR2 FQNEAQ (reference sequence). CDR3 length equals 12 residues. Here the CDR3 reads CASSRDRYTQYF. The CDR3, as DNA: TGTGCCAGCAGTCGGGACCGGTATACGCAGTATTTT.

The CDR3, as DNA: TGTGCCAGCAGCTCGGGCCTGGGGGCTTTCTTT. It is translated as CASSSGLGAFF. The chain employs TRBV5-6 and TRBJ1-1; D gene unclear. The CDR3 totals 11 residues. Trimming removed 3 bases from V and 11 bases from J, with 11 bases in between. Germline CDR1 is SGHDT and CDR2 is YYEEEE.

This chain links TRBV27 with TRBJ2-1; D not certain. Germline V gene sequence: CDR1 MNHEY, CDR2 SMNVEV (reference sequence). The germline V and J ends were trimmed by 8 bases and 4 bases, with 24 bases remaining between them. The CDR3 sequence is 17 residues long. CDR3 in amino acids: CASSLNPRNRGYNEQFF. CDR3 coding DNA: TGTGCCAGCTCTCTGAACCCCCGGAACAGAGGTTACAATGAGCAGTTCTTC.

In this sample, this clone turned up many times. The CDR3 nucleotides read TGTGCCAGCAGTCAGACCTTCGGGGGTATAAGCTACGAGCAGTACTTC. Translated, it gives CASSQTFGGISYEQYF. The rearrangement links TRBV28 to TRBJ2-7, with D possibly TRBD2 on 6 matching bases. The length of the CDR3 is 16 residues. From germline, CDR1 is MDHEN and CDR2 SYDVKM. V was trimmed by 5 bases and J by 3 bases, leaving 20 bases between them. Supplemented by reference TRBV28 and TRBJ2-7, the full variable domain reads DVKVTQSSRYLVKRTGEKVFLECVQDMDHENMFWYRQDPGLGLRLIYFSYDVKMKEKGDIPEGYSVSREKKERFSLILESASTNQTSMYLCASSQTFGGISYEQYFGPGTRLTVT.

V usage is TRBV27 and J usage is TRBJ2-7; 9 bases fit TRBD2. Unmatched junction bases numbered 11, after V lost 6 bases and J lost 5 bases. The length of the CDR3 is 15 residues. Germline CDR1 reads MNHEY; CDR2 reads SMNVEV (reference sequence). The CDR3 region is CASSRSWASGNEQYF. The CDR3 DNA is TGTGCCAGCAGCCGTAGTTGGGCTAGCGGGAACGAGCAGTACTTC.

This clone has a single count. Here the CDR3 DNA reads TGTGCCAGCAGTATGGGACAGGGGGCTACTGAAGCTTTCTTT. It codes for CASSMGQGATEAFF. The rearrangement joins TRBV28 to TRBJ1-1; 12 bases are shared with TRBD1. Trimming removed 5 bases from V and 5 bases from J; junction bases left unmatched: 3. The CDR3 is 14 residues long. In germline, CDR1 is MDHEN, CDR2 SYDVKM.

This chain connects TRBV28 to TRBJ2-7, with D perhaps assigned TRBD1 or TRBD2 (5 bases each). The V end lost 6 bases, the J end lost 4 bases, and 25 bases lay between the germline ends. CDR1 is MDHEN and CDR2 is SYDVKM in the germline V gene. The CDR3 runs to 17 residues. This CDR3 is CASRPMYSPGPEYEQYF. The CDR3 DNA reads TGTGCCAGCAGGCCCATGTATTCCCCGGGACCAGAATACGAGCAGTACTTC.

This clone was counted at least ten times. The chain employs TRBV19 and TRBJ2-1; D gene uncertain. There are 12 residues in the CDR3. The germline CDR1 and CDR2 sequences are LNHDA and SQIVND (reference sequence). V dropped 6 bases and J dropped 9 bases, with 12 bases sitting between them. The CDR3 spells CASSPSFSEQFF. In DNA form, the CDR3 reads TGTGCCAGTAGCCCCTCATTCAGTGAGCAGTTCTTC.

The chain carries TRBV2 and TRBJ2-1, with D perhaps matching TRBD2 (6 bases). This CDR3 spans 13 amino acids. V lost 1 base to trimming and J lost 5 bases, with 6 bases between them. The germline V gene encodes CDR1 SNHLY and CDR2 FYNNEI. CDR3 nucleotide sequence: TGTGCCAGCAGTGAAGGACTAGACAATGAGCAGTTCTTC. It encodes CASSEGLDNEQFF.

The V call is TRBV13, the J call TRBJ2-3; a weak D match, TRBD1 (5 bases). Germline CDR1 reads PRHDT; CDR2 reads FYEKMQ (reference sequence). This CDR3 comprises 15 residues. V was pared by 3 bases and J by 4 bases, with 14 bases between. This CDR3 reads CASSFDSQGADTQYF. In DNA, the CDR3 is TGTGCCAGCAGCTTCGACAGTCAGGGCGCAGATACGCAGTATTTT.

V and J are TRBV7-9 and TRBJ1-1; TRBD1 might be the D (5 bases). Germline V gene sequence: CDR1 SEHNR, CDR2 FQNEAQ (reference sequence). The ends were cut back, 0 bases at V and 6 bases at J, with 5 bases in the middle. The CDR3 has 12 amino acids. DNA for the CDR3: TGTGCCAGCAGCTTAGCACAGGCTGAAGCTTTCTTT. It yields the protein CASSLAQAEAFF.

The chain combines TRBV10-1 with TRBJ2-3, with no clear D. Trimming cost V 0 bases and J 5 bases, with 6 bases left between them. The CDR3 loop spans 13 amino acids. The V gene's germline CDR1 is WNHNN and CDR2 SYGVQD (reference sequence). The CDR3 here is CASSESSEDTQYF. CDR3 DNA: TGCGCCAGCAGTGAGTCAAGTGAAGATACGCAGTATTTT.

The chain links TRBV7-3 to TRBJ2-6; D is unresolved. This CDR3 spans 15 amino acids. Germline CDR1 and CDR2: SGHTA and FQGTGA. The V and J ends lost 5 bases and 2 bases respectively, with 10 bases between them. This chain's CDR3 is CASSPDGTGANVLTF. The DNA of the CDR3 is TGTGCCAGCAGCCCCGACGGAACTGGGGCCAACGTCCTGACTTTC.

CDR3 loop: CASSFFLFWPNTEAFF. CDR3 coding DNA: TGTGCCAGCAGCTTTTTTTTGTTCTGGCCGAACACTGAAGCTTTCTTT. The chain has TRBV5-6 and TRBJ1-1; D is unresolved. Trimming left V 2 bases short and J 1 base short, with 15 bases between. Germline loops: CDR1 SGHDT, CDR2 YYEEEE. CDR3 length: 16 residues. Together with reference TRBV5-6 and TRBJ1-1, the CDR3 gives the full variable domain: DAGVTQSPTHLIKTRGQQVTLRCSPKSGHDTVSWYQQALGQGPQFIFQYYEEEERQRGNFPDRFSGHQFPNYSSELNVNALLLGDSALYLCASSFFLFWPNTEAFFGQGTRLTVV.

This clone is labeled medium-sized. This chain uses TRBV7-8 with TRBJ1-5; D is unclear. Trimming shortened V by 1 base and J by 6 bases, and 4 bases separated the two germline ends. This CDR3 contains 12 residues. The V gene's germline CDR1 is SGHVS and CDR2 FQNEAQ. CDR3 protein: CASSLGGQPQHF. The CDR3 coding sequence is TGTGCCAGCAGCTTAGGTGGTCAGCCCCAGCATTTT.

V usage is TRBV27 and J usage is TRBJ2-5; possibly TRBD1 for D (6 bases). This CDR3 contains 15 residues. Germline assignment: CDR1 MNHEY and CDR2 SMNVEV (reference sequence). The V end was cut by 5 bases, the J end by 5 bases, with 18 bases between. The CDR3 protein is CASSPADRRGETQYF. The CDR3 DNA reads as TGTGCCAGCAGTCCCGCGGACCGTAGGGGGGAGACCCAGTACTTC.

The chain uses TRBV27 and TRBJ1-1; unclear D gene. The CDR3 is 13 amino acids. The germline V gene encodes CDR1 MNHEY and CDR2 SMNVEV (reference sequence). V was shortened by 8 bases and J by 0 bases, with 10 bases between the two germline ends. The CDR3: CASARAMNTEAFF. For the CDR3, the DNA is TGTGCCAGCGCGAGGGCCATGAACACTGAAGCTTTCTTT.

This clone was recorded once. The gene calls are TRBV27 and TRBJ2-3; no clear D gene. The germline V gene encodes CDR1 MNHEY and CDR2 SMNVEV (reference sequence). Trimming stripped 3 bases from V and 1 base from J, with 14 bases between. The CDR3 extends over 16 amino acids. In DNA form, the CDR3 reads TGTGCCAGCAGTTTCCACCCCTATTGGGGCACAGATACGCAGTATTTT. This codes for CASSFHPYWGTDTQYF.

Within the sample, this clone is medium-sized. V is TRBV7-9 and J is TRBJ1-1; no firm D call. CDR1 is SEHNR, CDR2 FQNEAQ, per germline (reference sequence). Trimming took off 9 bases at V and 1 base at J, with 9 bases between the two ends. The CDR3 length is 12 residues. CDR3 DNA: TGTGCCAGTGACCTGGGGAACACTGAAGCTTTCTTT. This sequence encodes CASDLGNTEAFF. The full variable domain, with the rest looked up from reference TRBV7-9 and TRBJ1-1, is DTGVSQNPRHKITKRGQNVTFRCDPISEHNRLYWYRQTLGQGPEFLTYFQNEAQLEKSRLLSDRFSAERPKGSFSTLEIQRTEQGDSAMYLCASDLGNTEAFFGQGTRLTVV.

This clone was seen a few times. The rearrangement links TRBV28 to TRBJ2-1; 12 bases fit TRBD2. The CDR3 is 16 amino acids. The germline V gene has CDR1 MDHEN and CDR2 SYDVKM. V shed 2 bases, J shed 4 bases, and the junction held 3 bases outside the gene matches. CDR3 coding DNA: TGTGCCAGCAGTTTAAGTCTAGCGGGAGGGTACAATGAGCAGTTCTTC. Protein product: CASSLSLAGGYNEQFF.

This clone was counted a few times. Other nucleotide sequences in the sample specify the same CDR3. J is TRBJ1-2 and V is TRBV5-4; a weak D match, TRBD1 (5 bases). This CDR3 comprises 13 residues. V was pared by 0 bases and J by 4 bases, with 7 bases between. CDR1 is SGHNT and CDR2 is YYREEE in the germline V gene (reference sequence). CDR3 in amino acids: CASSLGDGYGYTF. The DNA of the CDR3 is TGTGCCAGCAGCTTGGGGGACGGCTATGGCTACACCTTC.

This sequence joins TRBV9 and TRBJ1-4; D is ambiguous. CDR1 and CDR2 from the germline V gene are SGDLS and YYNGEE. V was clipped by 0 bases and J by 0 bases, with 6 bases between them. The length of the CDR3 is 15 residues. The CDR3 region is CASSVGEATNEKLFF. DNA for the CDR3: TGTGCCAGCAGCGTAGGCGAGGCAACTAATGAAAAACTGTTTTTT.

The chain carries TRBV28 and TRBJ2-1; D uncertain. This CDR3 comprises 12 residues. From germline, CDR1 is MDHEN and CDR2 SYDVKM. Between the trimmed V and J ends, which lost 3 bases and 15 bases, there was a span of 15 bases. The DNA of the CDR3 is TGTGCCAGCAGTTTCACCACCCAGGACGGGTTCTTC. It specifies CASSFTTQDGFF. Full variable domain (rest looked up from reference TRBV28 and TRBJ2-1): DVKVTQSSRYLVKRTGEKVFLECVQDMDHENMFWYRQDPGLGLRLIYFSYDVKMKEKGDIPEGYSVSREKKERFSLILESASTNQTSMYLCASSFTTQDGFFGPGTRLTVL.

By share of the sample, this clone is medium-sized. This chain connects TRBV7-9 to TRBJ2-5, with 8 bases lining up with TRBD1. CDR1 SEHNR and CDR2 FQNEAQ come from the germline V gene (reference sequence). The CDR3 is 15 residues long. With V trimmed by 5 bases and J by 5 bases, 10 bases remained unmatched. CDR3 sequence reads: CASSPYPGGQETQYF. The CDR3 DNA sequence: TGTGCCAGCAGCCCATACCCAGGGGGCCAGGAGACCCAGTACTTC.

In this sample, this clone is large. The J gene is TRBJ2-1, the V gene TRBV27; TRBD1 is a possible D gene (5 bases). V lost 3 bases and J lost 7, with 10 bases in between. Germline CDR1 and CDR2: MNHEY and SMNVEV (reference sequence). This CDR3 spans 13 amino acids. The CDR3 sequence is CASSFLRGNEQFF. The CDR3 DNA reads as TGTGCCAGCAGTTTTTTAAGGGGAAATGAGCAGTTCTTC.

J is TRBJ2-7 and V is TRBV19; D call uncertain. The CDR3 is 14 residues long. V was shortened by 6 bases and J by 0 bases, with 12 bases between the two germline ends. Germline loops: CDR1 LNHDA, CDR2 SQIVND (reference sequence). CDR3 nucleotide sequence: TGTGCCAGTAGGAGCTCCCCGAGCTCCTACGAGCAGTACTTC. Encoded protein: CASRSSPSSYEQYF.